This entry is about one T cell receptor beta chain. Germline V gene sequence: CDR1 SGHRS, CDR2 YFSETQ. V was pared by 4 bases and J by 0 bases, with 6 bases of the junction left unmatched. The CDR3 runs to 16 residues. This sample is part of a study of blood T cell repertoires in COVID-19. Overall study: Samples taken during acute and convalescent COVID-19 were collected in the United States, Italy and Spain.

As processed by the authors: Researchers report that nucleated cell counts were estimated from reference gene primer amplification. The repertoire was sequenced with immunoSEQ multiplex PCR; TCRdb's copy has only in-frame clones and lacks some. V and J calls and clone size are those listed in that table; D and trimming were worked out from the DNA. The sample carries about 59,000 clones, 75% to 95% recorded once. The source material was peripheral blood. V usage is TRBV5-1 and J usage is TRBJ2-2, with 7 bases that match TRBD2. The origin of this receptor is a man older than 75 with acute or convalescent COVID-19. The CDR3: CASSQASGPNTGELFF. CDR3 bases: TGCGCCAGCAGCCAAGCTAGCGGCCCGAACACCGGGGAGCTGTTTTTT.